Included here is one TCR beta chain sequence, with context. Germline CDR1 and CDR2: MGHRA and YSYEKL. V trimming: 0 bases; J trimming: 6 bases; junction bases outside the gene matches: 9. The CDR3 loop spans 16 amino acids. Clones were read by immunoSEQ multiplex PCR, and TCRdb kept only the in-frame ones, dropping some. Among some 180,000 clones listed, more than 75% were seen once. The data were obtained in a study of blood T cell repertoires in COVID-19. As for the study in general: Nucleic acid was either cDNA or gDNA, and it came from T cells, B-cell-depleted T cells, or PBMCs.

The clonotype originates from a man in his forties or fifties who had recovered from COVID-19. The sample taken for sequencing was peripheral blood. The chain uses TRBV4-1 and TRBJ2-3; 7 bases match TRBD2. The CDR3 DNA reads TGCGCCAGCAGCCAAGATCCTAGCGGACTAAGGGATACGCAGTATTTT. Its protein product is CASSQDPSGLRDTQYF.